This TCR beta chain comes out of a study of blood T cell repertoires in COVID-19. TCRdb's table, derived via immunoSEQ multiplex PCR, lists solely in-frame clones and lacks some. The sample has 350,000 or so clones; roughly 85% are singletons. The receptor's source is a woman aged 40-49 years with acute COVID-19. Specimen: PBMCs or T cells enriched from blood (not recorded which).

The CDR3 sequence is CASSLRTDLTEAFF. For the CDR3, the DNA is TGCGCCAGCAGCTTGAGAACCGACTTGACTGAAGCTTTCTTT. The chain has TRBV5-1 and TRBJ1-1; no clear D. Looked up from germline, CDR1 is SGHRS and CDR2 is YFSETQ. Trimming removed 1 base at V and 5 bases at J, with 12 bases between. This CDR3 has 14 residues.